This TCR beta chain was documented in a study of siplizumab effects on memory and regulatory T cells. Concerning this clone itself: Its antigen is unidentified.

The study's findings and limits: Memory cells that were CD4+ and unstimulated gave rise to alloreactive sequences, which siplizumab significantly reduced. No more than a minor fraction of alloreactive clones could be traced back to unstimulated subsets.

Looked up from germline, CDR1 is MRHNA and CDR2 is SNTAGT. V dropped 0 bases and J dropped 4 bases, with 22 bases sitting between them. This CDR3 is 18 amino acids long. Clones were sequenced by immunoSEQ multiplex PCR, and TCRdb holds only the in-frame ones, with some missing. The sample includes 45,000 to 60,000 clones, more than 85% of them seen just once. The V gene is TRBV6-4, the J gene TRBJ2-7; no definite D call. The receptor comes from a human donor in good health. The sequenced material came from naive CD8+ T cells sorted from blood. The chain's CDR3 is CASSDSKFIDSRAYEQYF. CDR3 DNA sequence: TGTGCCAGCAGTGACTCGAAATTTATCGACTCTAGAGCTTACGAGCAGTACTTC.